The clone carrying this TCR beta chain has just a few counts. The antigen is undetermined. V dropped 4 bases and J dropped 5 bases, with 5 bases sitting between them. Germline-derived CDR1 and CDR2 are ENHRY and SYGVKD. The CDR3 consists of 11 residues. This sample is drawn from a study of T-cell memory formation after mild COVID-19. MiXCR, run by TCRdb on the 5' RACE reads, gives a single entry per CDR3 protein. The data contain a few hundred thousand distinct CDR3 sequences, approximately 9% of them singletons. General observations from the study: Mainly CM and EM harbored the contracting CD4+ clones; mainly EMRA harbored the CD8+ ones.

The TCR was taken from a man younger than 35 who had mild COVID-19 (a few samples of this study predate the infection). Cell type and time point are not known. Specimen: PBMCs or a T cell subset sorted from them (not recorded which). The J gene is TRBJ1-2, the V gene TRBV10-3; D unresolved. In DNA, the CDR3 is TGTGCCATCAGTGGGTCTTATGGCTACACCTTC. It specifies CAISGSYGYTF.